The 5 T cell receptor beta chains reported below all come from one sample, sequenced in a study of T cell repertoires in aging, cancer and after chemotherapy. TCR beta rearrangements were amplified from peripheral blood genomic DNA. TRB rearrangements spanning V, D and J were amplified using mixed TRB-A/B primers. In TCRdb, the multiplex PCR reads were re-called with MiXCR into one record per CDR3 protein. The repertoire holds roughly 2,500 distinct CDR3 sequences, approximately 20% seen once, with 11% to 15% in the top ten. The source material was blood. These receptors all stem from a human donor with a solid tumor.

This clonotype was seen more than once but under ten times. The gene calls are TRBV12-3 or TRBV12-4 and TRBJ1-2; D might be TRBD1 (5 bases). V lost 5 bases to trimming and J lost 3 bases, with 10 bases between them. This CDR3 comprises 13 residues. For the CDR3, the DNA is TGTGCCAGCAGTGCCGGGACGGACTATGGCTACACCTTC. Amino acids: CASSAGTDYGYTF.

The gene calls are TRBV28 and TRBJ1-4, with 9 bases fitting TRBD1. V was pared by 5 bases and J by 8 bases, with 6 bases of the junction left unmatched. The CDR3 covers 14 residues. Per germline, CDR1 MDHEN and CDR2 SYDVKM. The CDR3 region is CASSTQGAREKLFF. Here the CDR3 DNA reads TGTGCCAGCAGTACACAGGGGGCCAGGGAAAAACTGTTTTTT. Filled out from reference TRBV28 and TRBJ1-4, the complete variable domain reads DVKVTQSSRYLVKRTGEKVFLECVQDMDHENMFWYRQDPGLGLRLIYFSYDVKMKEKGDIPEGYSVSREKKERFSLILESASTNQTSMYLCASSTQGAREKLFFGSGTQLSVL.

The J gene is TRBJ2-7, the V gene TRBV5-1; possible D gene TRBD1, 5 bases. Germline CDR1 SGHRS, CDR2 YFSETQ. With 1 base removed from V and 3 bases from J, the gap between germline ends came to 11 bases. The CDR3 loop spans 14 amino acids. The chain's CDR3 is CASSLSRVGYEQYF. Here the CDR3 DNA reads TGCGCCAGCAGCTTGTCCAGGGTCGGCTACGAGCAGTACTTC.

The V and J genes are TRBV6-6 and TRBJ1-5; TRBD1 might be the D (6 bases). Germline V gene data show CDR1 as MNHNY and CDR2 as SVGAGI (reference sequence). V lost 6 bases, J lost 3 bases, and 18 bases lay in between. This CDR3 comprises 16 residues. DNA for the CDR3: TGTGCCAGCAGACGAGTTCAGGGGTATAACAATCAGCCCCAGCATTTT. It is translated as CASRRVQGYNNQPQHF.

The J gene is TRBJ2-7, the V gene TRBV21-1; the table's D call TRBD1 went unverified against the DNA. TRBV21-1 represents a pseudogene. The CDR3 is 14 residues long. CDR3 nucleotides: TGTGCCAGCAGCAAATGGGCAGGGAGATACGAGCAGTACTTC. It specifies CASSKWAGRYEQYF.